This T cell receptor beta chain was recovered during a study of identical twins. This CDR3 is built from 15 residues. Germline V gene sequence: CDR1 DFQATT, CDR2 SNEGSKA (reference sequence). The J segment lost 6 bases and the V segment lost 0 bases, leaving 9 bases of the junction unmatched. To note about this clonotype: Its antigen remains unidentified.

Through template switching, a universal primer site was introduced, and the cDNA contained unique molecular identifiers. One entry per CDR3 protein results from TCRdb running MiXCR on the 5' RACE reads. The table shows 650,000 to 800,000 distinct CDR3 sequences, with around 8.6% occurring only once. Study results and limitations: Compared with unrelated sharing, twin-shared out-of-frame alpha sequences had more low-probability sequences. Analyses based on zero insertions could be partly confounded by invariant MAIT and iNKT cells.

In addition, the sample was reused for a study of yellow fever vaccine responses in identical twins.

This chain connects TRBV20-1 to TRBJ2-3; 7 positions agree with TRBD1. Material: PBMCs. This sequence was found in a woman under 30 in good health. CDR3 nucleotide sequence: TGCAGTGCTAGAGATCAACAGGGGCATTCCGATACGCAGTATTTT. Translation: CSARDQQGHSDTQYF.